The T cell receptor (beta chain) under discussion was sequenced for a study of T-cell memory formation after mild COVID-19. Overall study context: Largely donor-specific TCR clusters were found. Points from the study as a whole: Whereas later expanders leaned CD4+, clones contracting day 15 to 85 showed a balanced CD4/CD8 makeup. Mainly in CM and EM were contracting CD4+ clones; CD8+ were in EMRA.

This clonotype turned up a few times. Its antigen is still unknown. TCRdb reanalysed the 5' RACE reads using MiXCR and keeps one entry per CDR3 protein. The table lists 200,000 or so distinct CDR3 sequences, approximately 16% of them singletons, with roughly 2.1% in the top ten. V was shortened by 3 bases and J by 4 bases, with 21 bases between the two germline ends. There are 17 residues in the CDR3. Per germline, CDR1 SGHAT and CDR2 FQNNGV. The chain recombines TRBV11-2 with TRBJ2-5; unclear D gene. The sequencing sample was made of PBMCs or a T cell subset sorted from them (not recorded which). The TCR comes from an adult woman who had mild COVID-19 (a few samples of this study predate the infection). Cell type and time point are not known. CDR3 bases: TGTGCCAGCAGCTTTGATCCTCAGTTCGGGCTGAGAGAGACCCAGTACTTC. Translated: CASSFDPQFGLRETQYF.